This T cell receptor beta chain came from a study of T-cell memory formation after mild COVID-19. Study at large: Largely, TCR clusters stayed within a single donor. General observations from the study: The study found contracting CD4+ clones mainly in CM and EM and contracting CD8+ clones in EMRA.

This clonotype was seen at least ten times. Its target is not known. TCRdb reanalysed the 5' RACE reads using MiXCR and keeps one entry per CDR3 protein. The sample carries more than 350,000 distinct CDR3 sequences, more than 20% recorded once. V dropped 1 base and J dropped 1; count of bases not matched to a gene: 2. CDR3 length equals 15 residues. Germline values: CDR1 SGHDN, CDR2 FVKESK. The sequenced sample was PBMCs or a T cell subset sorted from them (not recorded which). The TCR originated in an adult woman who had mild COVID-19 (a few samples of this study predate the infection). Cell type and time point are not known. J is TRBJ2-3 and V is TRBV14; TRBD2 aligns across 7 bases. CDR3 amino acids: CASSQVGGGTDTQYF. For the CDR3, the DNA is TGTGCCAGCAGCCAAGTTGGGGGGGGCACAGATACGCAGTATTTT.